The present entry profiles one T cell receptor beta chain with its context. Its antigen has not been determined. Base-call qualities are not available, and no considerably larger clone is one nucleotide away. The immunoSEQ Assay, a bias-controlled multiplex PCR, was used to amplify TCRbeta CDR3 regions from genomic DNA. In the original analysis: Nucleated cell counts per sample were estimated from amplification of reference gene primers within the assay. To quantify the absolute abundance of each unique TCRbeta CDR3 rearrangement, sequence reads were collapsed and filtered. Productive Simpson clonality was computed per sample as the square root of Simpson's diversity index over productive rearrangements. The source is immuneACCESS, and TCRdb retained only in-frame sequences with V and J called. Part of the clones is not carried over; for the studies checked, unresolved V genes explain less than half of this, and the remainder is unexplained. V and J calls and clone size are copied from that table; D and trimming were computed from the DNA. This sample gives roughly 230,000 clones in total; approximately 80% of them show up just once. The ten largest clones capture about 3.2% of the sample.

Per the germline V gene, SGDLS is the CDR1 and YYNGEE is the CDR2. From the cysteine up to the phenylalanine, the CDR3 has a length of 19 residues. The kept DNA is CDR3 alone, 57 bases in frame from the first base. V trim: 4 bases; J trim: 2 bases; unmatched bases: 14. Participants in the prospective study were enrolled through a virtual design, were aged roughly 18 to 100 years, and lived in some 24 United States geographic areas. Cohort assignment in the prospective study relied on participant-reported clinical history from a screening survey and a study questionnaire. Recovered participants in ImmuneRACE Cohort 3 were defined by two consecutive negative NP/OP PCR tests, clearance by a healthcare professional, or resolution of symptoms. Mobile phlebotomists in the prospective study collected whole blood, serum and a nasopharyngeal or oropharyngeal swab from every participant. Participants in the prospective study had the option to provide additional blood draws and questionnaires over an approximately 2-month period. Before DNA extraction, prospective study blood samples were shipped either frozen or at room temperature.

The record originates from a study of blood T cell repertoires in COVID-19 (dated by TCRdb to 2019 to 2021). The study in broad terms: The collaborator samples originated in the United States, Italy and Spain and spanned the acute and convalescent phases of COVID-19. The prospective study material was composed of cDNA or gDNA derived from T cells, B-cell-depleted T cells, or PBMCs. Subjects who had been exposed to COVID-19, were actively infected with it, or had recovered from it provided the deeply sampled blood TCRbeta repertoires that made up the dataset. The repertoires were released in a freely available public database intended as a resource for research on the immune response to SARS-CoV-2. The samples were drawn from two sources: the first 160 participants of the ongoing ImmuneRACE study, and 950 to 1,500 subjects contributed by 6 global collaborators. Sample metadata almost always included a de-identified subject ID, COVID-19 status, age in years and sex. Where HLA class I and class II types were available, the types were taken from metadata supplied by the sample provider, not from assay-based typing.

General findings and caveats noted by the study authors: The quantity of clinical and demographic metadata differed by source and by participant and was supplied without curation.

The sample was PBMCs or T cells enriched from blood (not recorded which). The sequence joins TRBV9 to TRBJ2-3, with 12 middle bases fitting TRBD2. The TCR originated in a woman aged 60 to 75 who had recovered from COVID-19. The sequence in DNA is TGTGCCAGCAGCTCCTCCCGGCTAGCGGGGGGGACGCTCACAGATACGCAGTATTTT. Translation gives CASSSSRLAGGTLTDTQYF.